This T cell receptor (beta chain) was identified during a study of blood T cell repertoires in COVID-19. Sequencing used immunoSEQ multiplex PCR; TCRdb keeps in-frame clones, though not all of them. The sample carries 180,000 or so clones, more than 70% recorded once. V was clipped by 5 bases and J by 4 bases; unmatched bases: 6. Germline CDR1 is SEHNR and CDR2 is FQNEAQ (reference sequence). CDR3 size: 14 residues. The chain couples TRBV7-9 to TRBJ2-5; 8 bases line up with TRBD2. This receptor was obtained from a middle-aged man who had recovered from COVID-19. The sample consisted of PBMCs or T cells enriched from blood (not recorded which). The CDR3 bases are TGTGCCAGCAGCCCGAGGCTAGCGGGAGAGACCCAGTACTTC. Translating gives CASSPRLAGETQYF.